Listed here are 11 T cell receptor beta chains from one sample, sequenced in a study of shared clonotypes between healthy human individuals. Only in-frame clones appear in the TCRdb table, and some are missing; sequencing was by immunoSEQ multiplex PCR. The sample yields 2 million to 2.5 million clones, nearly 97% seen once. Specimen: naive CD4+ T cells sorted from blood. The subset was: CD45RA+ positively selected. The receptors originated from a man aged 18 to 30 in good health.

The rearrangement joins TRBV6-5 to TRBJ2-5; no clear D. Between the trimmed V and J ends, which lost 8 bases and 12 bases, there was a span of 19 bases. The CDR3 runs to 12 residues. Germline loops: CDR1 MNHEY, CDR2 SVGAGI. CDR3 nucleotides: TGTGCCAGCGGTTTGCAGGACGGTCGGGAGTACTTC. This encodes CASGLQDGREYF.

The genes are TRBV5-1 and TRBJ1-2, with 9 bases matching TRBD1. The CDR3 length is 15 residues. Losses at the gene ends were 4 bases for V and 0 bases for J; bases not matched to a gene: 4. Germline V gene data show CDR1 as SGHRS and CDR2 as YFSETQ. The CDR3, as DNA: TGCGCCAGCAGCCTGGACAGGGGTTCTAACTATGGCTACACCTTC. Residues: CASSLDRGSNYGYTF.

V and J are TRBV7-9 and TRBJ2-5; no reliable D call. The CDR3 spans 13 residues. The germline V and J ends were trimmed by 1 base and 7 bases, with 10 bases remaining between them. Germline CDR1 and CDR2: SEHNR and FQNEAQ (reference sequence). The CDR3 here is CASSLDVLGTQYF. CDR3 nucleotides: TGTGCCAGCAGCTTAGATGTTCTCGGGACCCAGTACTTC.

This clone was recorded a few times. Other DNA sequences from this sample encode an identical CDR3 as well. The V call is TRBV19, the J call TRBJ1-2; tentatively, D is TRBD1 (6 bases). Germline lookup yields CDR1 LNHDA and CDR2 SQIVND (reference sequence). CDR3 length: 14 residues. The V end lost 3 bases, the J end lost 2 bases, and 10 bases lay between the germline ends. DNA of the CDR3: TGTGCCAGTAGTATGGGGCAGGGGAACTATGGCTACACCTTC. Encoded protein: CASSMGQGNYGYTF.

This clone was observed a single time. This chain connects TRBV5-1 to TRBJ2-3, with D unresolved. V was shortened by 3 bases and J by 2 bases, with 13 bases between the two germline ends. Germline loops: CDR1 SGHRS, CDR2 YFSETQ. The CDR3 covers 15 residues. The CDR3 coding sequence is TGCGCCAGCAGCTCTGAACCAGTTCCCACAGATACGCAGTATTTT. It yields the protein CASSSEPVPTDTQYF.

V is TRBV2 and J is TRBJ2-5; D might be TRBD1 (6 bases). Trimming shortened V by 10 bases and J by 5 bases, and 23 bases separated the two germline ends. Germline V lookup: CDR1 SNHLY, CDR2 FYNNEI. CDR3 length: 15 residues. The CDR3 is CATSRDRNTGETQYF. CDR3 DNA: TGTGCCACTTCCCGGGACCGAAATACAGGGGAGACCCAGTACTTC.

This chain joins TRBV7-8 and TRBJ2-3, with D perhaps TRBD1 or TRBD2 (5 bases each). Trimming stripped 1 base from V and 4 bases from J, with 9 bases between. Germline V CDR1 and CDR2: SGHVS, FQNEAQ. This CDR3 comprises 14 residues. The CDR3, as DNA: TGTGCCAGCAGCTTAGGGGGGTCCCCAGATACGCAGTATTTT. It codes for CASSLGGSPDTQYF.

The genes are TRBV7-9 and TRBJ2-7; possibly TRBD2 for D (6 bases). Germline V gene data show CDR1 as SEHNR and CDR2 as FQNEAQ (reference sequence). The CDR3 is 15 amino acids. V dropped 1 base and J dropped 3 bases, with 13 bases sitting between them. The CDR3 DNA is TGTGCCAGCAGCTTAGTGGCTAGCGCAAACTACGAGCAGTACTTC. This translates into CASSLVASANYEQYF. Full variable domain (remainder filled in from reference TRBV7-9 and TRBJ2-7): DTGVSQNPRHKITKRGQNVTFRCDPISEHNRLYWYRQTLGQGPEFLTYFQNEAQLEKSRLLSDRFSAERPKGSFSTLEIQRTEQGDSAMYLCASSLVASANYEQYFGPGTRLTVT.

J is TRBJ1-2 and V is TRBV5-6; 9 bases agree with TRBD1. CDR1 is SGHDT and CDR2 is YYEEEE in the germline V gene. The CDR3 runs to 14 residues. With 4 bases clipped from V and 8 bases from J, the junction kept 9 bases outside the gene matches. The CDR3 sequence: CASSALDRGGGYTF. The CDR3 bases are TGTGCCAGCAGCGCATTGGACAGGGGTGGAGGCTACACCTTC.

V and J are TRBV6-1 and TRBJ1-5; D unresolved. Trimming shortened V by 5 bases and J by 2 bases, and 13 bases separated the two germline ends. Per germline, CDR1 MNHNS and CDR2 SASEGT. The CDR3 is made up of 15 amino acids. CDR3 protein: CASSPAGLGNQPQHF. In DNA, the CDR3 is TGTGCCAGCAGTCCCGCGGGGTTGGGCAATCAGCCCCAGCATTTT.

This chain joins TRBV5-6 and TRBJ1-3; D gene unclear. Germline V lookup: CDR1 SGHDT, CDR2 YYEEEE. This CDR3 spans 15 amino acids. V was shortened by 4 bases and J by 4 bases, with 15 bases between the two germline ends. The CDR3 protein is CASSRETLSGNTIYF. The CDR3 DNA is TGTGCCAGCAGCCGGGAGACACTCTCGGGAAACACCATATATTTT. Supplemented by reference TRBV5-6 and TRBJ1-3, the full variable domain reads DAGVTQSPTHLIKTRGQQVTLRCSPKSGHDTVSWYQQALGQGPQFIFQYYEEEERQRGNFPDRFSGHQFPNYSSELNVNALLLGDSALYLCASSRETLSGNTIYFGEGSWLTVV.